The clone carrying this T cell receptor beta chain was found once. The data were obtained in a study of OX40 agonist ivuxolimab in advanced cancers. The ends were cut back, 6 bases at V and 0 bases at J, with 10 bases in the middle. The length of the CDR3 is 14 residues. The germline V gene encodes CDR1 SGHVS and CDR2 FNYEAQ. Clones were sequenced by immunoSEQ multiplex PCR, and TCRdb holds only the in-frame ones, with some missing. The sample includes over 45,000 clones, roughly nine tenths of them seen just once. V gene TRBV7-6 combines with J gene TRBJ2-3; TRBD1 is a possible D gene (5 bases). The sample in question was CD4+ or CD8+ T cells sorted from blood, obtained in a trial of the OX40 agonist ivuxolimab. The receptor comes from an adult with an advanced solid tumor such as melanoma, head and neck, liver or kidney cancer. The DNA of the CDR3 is TGTGCCAGCAGAAGGACACCCAGCACAGATACGCAGTATTTT. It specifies CASRRTPSTDTQYF.